This T cell receptor beta chain was documented in a study of CD8+ T cells in alopecia areata. Sequencing used cDNA as its template, made by extracting RNA and reverse transcribing it. Some clones are missing from TCRdb's copy, which holds only in-frame ones; the method was immunoSEQ multiplex PCR. The data contain 65,000 to 70,000 clones, 60% of them singletons. The sequencing here drew on CD8+ T cells sorted from blood, taken at week 0. This clonotype was obtained from a human donor with alopecia areata.

CDR3 amino acids: CASSLAQGPLSYEQYF. CDR3 coding DNA: TGCGCCAGCAGCTTGGCGCAGGGGCCCCTTTCCTACGAGCAGTACTTC. The chain joins TRBV5-1 to TRBJ2-7; TRBD1 might be the D (6 bases). The CDR3 consists of 16 residues. The V gene lost 0 bases and the J gene lost 1 base, with 14 bases spanning the gap. Germline assignment: CDR1 SGHRS and CDR2 YFSETQ.